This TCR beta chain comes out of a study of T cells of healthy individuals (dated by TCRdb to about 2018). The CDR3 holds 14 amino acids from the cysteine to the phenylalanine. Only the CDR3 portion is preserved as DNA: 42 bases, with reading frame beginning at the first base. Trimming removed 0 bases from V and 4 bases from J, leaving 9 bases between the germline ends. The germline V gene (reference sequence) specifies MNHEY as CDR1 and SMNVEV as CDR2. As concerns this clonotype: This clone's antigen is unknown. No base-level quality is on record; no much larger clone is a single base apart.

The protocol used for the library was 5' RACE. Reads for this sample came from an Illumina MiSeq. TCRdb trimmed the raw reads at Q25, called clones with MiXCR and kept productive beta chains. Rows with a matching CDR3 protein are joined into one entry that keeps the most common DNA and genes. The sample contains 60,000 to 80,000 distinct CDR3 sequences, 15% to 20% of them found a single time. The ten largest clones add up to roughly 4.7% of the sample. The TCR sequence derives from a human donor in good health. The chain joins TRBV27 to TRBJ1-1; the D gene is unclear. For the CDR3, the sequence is CASSLSGFGTEAFF. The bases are TGTGCCAGCAGTTTATCAGGGTTCGGCACTGAAGCTTTCTTT.